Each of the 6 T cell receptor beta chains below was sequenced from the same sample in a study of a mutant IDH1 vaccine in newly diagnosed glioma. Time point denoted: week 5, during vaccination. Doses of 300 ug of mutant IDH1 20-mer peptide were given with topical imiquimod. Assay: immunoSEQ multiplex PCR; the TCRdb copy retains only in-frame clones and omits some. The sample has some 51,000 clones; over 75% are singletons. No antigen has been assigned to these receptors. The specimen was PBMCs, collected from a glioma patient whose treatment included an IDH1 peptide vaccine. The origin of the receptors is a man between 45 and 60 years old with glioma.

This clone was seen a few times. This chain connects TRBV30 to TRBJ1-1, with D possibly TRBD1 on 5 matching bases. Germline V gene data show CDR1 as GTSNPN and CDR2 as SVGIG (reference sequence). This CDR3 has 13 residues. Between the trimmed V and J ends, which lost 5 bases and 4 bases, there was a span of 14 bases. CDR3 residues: CAWDGTGGTEAFF. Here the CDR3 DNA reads TGTGCCTGGGACGGGACGGGAGGCACTGAAGCTTTCTTT. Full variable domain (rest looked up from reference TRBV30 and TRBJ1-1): SQTIHQWPATLVQPVGSPLSLECTVEGTSNPNLYWYRQAAGRGLQLLFYSVGIGQISSEVPQNLSASRPQDRQFILSSKKLLLSDSGFYLCAWDGTGGTEAFFGQGTRLTVV.

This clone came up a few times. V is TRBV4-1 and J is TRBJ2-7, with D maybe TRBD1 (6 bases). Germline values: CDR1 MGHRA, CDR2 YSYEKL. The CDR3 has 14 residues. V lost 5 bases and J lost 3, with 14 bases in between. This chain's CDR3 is CASSYSQGGYEQYF. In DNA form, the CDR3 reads TGCGCCAGCAGCTATTCTCAAGGGGGCTACGAGCAGTACTTC.

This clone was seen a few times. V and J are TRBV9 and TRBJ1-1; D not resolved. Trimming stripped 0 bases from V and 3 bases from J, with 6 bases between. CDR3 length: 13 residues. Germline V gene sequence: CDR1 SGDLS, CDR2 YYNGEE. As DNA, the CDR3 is TGTGCCAGCAGCGTAGAGGAGTACACTGAAGCTTTCTTT. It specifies CASSVEEYTEAFF.

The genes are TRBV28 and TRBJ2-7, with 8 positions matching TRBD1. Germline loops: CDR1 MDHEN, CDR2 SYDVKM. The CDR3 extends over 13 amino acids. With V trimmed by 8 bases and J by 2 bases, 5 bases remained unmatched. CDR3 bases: TGTGCCAGCGGGGACAGGCTCCCCTACGAGCAGTACTTC. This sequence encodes CASGDRLPYEQYF.

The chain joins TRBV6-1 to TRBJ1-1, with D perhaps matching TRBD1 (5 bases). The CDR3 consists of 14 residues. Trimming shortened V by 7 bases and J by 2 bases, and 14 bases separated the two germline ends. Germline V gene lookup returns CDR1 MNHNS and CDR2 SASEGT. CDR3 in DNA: TGTGCCAGCACCACTTTTAGGGGTAACACTGAAGCTTTCTTT. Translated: CASTTFRGNTEAFF.

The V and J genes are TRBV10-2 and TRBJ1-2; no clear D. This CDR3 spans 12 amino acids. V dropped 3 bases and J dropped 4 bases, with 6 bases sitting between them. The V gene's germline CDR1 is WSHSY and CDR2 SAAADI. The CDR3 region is CASSDTFYGYTF. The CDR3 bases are TGCGCCAGCAGTGACACATTCTATGGCTACACCTTC.